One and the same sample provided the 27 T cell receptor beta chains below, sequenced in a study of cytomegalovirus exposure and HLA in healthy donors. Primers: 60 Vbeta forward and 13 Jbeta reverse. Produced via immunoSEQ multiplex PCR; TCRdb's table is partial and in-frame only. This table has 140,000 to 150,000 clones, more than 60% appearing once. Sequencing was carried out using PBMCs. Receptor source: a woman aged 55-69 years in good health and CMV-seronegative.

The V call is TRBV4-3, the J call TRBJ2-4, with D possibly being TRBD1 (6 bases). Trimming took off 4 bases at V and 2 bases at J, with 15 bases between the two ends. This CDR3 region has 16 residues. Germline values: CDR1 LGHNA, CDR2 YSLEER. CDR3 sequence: CASSRTADRTKNIQYF. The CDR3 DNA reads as TGCGCCAGCAGCCGTACGGCGGACAGAACCAAAAACATTCAGTACTTC.

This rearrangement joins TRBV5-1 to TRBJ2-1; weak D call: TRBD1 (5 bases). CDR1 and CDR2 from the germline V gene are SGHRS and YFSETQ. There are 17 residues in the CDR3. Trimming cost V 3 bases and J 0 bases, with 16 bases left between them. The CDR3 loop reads CASSSVGALSSYNEQFF. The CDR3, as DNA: TGCGCCAGCAGCTCGGTAGGGGCGTTGAGCTCCTACAATGAGCAGTTCTTC.

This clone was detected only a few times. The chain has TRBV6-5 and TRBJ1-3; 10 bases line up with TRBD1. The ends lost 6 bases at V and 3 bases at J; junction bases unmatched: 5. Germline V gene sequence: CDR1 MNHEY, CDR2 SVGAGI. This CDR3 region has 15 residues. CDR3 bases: TGTGCCAGCAGGGGGACAGGGGCATTTGGAAACACCATATATTTT. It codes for CASRGTGAFGNTIYF.

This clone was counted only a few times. The CDR3 here is CASGGTGIREQYF. CDR3 nucleotides: TGCGCCAGCGGTGGGACAGGGATACGGGAGCAGTACTTC. The gene calls are TRBV10-2 and TRBJ2-7; 9 nucleotides agree with TRBD1. This CDR3 contains 13 residues. In germline, CDR1 is WSHSY, CDR2 SAAADI. J gave up 7 bases and V 8 bases, and 9 bases lay outside the gene matches.

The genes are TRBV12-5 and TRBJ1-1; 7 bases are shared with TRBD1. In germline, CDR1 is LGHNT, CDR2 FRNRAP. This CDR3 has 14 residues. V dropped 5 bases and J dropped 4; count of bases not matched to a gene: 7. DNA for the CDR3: TGTGCTAGTGGTCTCAGGACAGGTTCCACTGAAGCTTTCTTT. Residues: CASGLRTGSTEAFF.

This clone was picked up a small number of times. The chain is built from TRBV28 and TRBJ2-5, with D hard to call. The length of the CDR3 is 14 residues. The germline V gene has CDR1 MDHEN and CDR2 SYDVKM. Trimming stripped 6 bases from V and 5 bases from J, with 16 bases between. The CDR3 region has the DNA TGTGCCAGCAGAAAAGACGGCCCCGGGGAGACCCAGTACTTC. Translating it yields CASRKDGPGETQYF.

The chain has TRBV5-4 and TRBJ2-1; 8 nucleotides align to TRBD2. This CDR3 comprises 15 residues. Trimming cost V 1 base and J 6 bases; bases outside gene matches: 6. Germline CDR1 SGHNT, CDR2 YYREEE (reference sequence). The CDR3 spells CASSLRAGGLNEQFF. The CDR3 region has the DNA TGTGCCAGCAGCTTGAGGGCGGGAGGTCTCAATGAGCAGTTCTTC. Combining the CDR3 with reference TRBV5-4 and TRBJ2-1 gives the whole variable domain ETGVTQSPTHLIKTRGQQVTLRCSSQSGHNTVSWYQQALGQGPQFIFQYYREEENGRGNFPPRFSGLQFPNYSSELNVNALELDDSALYLCASSLRAGGLNEQFFGPGTRLTVL.

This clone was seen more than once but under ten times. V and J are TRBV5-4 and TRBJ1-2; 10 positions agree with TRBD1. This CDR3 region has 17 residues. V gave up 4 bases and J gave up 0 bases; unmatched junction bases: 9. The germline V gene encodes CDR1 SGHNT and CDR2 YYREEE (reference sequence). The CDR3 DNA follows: TGTGCCAGCAGCCCCTTATACGGGACAGGGGCTAACTATGGCTACACCTTC. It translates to CASSPLYGTGANYGYTF.

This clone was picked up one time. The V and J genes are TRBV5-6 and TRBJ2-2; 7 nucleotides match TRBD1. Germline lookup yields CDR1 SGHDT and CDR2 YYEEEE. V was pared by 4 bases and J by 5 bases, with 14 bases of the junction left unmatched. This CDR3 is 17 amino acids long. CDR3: CASSPGLGRGWTGELFF. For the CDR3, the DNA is TGTGCCAGCAGCCCCGGACTTGGCAGGGGGTGGACCGGGGAGCTGTTTTTT.

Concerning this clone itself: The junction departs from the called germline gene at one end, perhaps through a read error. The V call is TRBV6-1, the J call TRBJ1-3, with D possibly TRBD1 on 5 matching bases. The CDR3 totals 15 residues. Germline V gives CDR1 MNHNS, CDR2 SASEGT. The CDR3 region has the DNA TGTGCCAGCAGTCCTGGGACTATCTCTGGTAACACCATATATTTT. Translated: CASSPGTISGNTIYF.

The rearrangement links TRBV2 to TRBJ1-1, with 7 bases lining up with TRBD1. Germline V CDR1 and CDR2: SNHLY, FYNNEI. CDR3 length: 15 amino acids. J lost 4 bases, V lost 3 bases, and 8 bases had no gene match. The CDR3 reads CASSERGRLSTEAFF. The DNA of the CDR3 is TGTGCCAGCAGTGAGAGGGGGCGGTTGAGCACTGAAGCTTTCTTT.

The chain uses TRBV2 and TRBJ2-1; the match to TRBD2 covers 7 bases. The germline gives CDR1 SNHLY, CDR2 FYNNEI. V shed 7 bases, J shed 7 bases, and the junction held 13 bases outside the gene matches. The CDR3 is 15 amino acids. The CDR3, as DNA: TGTGCCAGCACTGGGAGGGGAGTGGTAACTAATGAGCAGTTCTTC. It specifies CASTGRGVVTNEQFF.

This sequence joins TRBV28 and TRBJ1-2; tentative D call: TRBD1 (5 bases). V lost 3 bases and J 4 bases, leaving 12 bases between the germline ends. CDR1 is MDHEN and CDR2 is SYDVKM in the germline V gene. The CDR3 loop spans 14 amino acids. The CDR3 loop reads CASSLVGGLYGYTF. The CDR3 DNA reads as TGTGCCAGCAGTTTGGTCGGGGGTCTCTATGGCTACACCTTC.

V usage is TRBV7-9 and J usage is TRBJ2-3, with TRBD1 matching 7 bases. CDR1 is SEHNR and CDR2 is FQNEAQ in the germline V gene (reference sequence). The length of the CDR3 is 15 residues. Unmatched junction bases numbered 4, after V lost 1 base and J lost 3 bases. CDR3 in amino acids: CASSLGDRVTDTQYF. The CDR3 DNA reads TGTGCCAGCAGCTTAGGTGACAGGGTAACAGATACGCAGTATTTT. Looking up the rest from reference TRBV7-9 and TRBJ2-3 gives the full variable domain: DTGVSQNPRHKITKRGQNVTFRCDPISEHNRLYWYRQTLGQGPEFLTYFQNEAQLEKSRLLSDRFSAERPKGSFSTLEIQRTEQGDSAMYLCASSLGDRVTDTQYFGPGTRLTVL.

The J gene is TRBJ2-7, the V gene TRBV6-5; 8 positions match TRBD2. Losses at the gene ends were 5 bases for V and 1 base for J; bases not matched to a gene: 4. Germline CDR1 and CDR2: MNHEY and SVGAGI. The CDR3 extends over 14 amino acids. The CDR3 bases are TGTGCCAGCAGTAGGGCTAGCGGGTCCTACGAGCAGTACTTC. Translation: CASSRASGSYEQYF.

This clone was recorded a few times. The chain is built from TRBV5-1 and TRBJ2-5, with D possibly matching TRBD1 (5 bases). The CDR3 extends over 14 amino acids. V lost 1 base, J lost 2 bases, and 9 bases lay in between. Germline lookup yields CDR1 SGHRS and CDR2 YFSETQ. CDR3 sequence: CASSLMGPQETQYF. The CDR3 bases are TGCGCCAGCAGCTTGATGGGGCCGCAAGAGACCCAGTACTTC.

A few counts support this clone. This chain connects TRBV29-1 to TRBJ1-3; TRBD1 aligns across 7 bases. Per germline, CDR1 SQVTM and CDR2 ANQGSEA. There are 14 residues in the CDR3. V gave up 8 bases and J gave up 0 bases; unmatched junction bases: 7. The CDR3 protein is CSFATGVSGNTIYF. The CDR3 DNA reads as TGCAGCTTTGCTACAGGGGTCTCTGGAAACACCATATATTTT.

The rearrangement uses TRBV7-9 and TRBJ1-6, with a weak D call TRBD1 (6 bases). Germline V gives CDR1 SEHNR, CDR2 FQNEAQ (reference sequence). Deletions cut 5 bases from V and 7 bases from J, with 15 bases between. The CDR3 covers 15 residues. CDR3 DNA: TGTGCCAGCAGCACCCACAGGGATCTAAATTCACCCCTCCACTTT. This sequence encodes CASSTHRDLNSPLHF.

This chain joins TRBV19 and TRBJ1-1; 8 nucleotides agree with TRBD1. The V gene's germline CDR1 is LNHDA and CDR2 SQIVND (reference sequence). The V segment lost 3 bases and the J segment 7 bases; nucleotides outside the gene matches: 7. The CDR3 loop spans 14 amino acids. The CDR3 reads CASSITRQGIEAFF. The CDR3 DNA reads TGTGCCAGTAGTATCACCCGACAGGGGATTGAAGCTTTCTTT.

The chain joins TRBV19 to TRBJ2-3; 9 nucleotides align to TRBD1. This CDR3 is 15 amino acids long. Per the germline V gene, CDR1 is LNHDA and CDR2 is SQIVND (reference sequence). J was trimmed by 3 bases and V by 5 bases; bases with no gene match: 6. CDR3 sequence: CASSETGGRTDTQYF. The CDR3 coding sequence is TGTGCCAGTAGTGAAACAGGGGGCAGAACAGATACGCAGTATTTT.

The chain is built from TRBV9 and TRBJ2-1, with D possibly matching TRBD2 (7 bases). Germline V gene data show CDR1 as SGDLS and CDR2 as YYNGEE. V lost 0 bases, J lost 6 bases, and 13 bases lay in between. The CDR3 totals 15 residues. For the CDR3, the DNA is TGTGCCAGCAGCGTAGTAGGGGGAGGGCCCAATGAGCAGTTCTTC. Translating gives CASSVVGGGPNEQFF.

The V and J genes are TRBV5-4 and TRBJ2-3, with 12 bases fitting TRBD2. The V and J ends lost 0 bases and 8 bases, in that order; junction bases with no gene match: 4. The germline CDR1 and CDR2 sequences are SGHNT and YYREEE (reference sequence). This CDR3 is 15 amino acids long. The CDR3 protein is CASSLGLAGEGTQYF. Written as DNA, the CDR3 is TGTGCCAGCAGCTTGGGACTAGCGGGGGAAGGTACGCAGTATTTT.

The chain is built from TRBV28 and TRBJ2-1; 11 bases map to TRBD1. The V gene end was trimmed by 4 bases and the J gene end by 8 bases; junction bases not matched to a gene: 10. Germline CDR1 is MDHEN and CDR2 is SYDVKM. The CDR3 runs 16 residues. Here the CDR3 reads CASSSPGTGGRDEQFF. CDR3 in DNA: TGTGCCAGCAGTTCCCCCGGGACAGGGGGTCGGGATGAGCAGTTCTTC.

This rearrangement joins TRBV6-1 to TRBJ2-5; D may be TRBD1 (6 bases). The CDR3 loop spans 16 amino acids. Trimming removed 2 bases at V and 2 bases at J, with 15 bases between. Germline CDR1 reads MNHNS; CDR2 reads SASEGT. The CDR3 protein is CASSEQGRGFQETQYF. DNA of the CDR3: TGTGCCAGCAGTGAACAGGGGAGAGGTTTTCAAGAGACCCAGTACTTC.

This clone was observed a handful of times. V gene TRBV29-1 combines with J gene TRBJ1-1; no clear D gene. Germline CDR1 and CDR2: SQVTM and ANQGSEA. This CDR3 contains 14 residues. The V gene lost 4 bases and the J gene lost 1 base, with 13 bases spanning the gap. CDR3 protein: CSVAGTTENTEAFF. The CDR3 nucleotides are TGCAGCGTTGCGGGTACGACGGAGAACACTGAAGCTTTCTTT.

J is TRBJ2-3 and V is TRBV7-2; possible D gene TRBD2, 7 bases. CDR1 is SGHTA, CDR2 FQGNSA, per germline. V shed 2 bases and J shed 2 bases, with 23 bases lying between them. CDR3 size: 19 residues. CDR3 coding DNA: TGTGCCAGCAGCTTAACATACCGCCTGGCGGGGGCTTACACAGATACGCAGTATTTT. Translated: CASSLTYRLAGAYTDTQYF.

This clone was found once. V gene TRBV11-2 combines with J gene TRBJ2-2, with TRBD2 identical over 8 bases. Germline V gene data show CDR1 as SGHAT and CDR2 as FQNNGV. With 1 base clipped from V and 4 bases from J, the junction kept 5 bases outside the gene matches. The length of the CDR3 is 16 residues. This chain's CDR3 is CASSLVAGGGTGELFF. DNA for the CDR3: TGTGCCAGCAGCTTAGTTGCGGGGGGAGGCACCGGGGAGCTGTTTTTT.